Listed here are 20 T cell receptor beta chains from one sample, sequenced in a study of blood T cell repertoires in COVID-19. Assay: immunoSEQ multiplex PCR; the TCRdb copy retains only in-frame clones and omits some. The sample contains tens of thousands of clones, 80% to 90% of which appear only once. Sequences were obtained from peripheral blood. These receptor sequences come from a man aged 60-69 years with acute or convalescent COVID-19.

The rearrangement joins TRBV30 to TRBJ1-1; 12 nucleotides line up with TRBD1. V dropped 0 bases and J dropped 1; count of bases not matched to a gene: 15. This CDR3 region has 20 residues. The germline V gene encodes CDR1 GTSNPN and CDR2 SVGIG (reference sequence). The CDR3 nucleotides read TGTGCCTGGAGTGTACTCGGTGCGGGACAGGGGGCTCGAAGGAACACTGAAGCTTTCTTT. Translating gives CAWSVLGAGQGARRNTEAFF.

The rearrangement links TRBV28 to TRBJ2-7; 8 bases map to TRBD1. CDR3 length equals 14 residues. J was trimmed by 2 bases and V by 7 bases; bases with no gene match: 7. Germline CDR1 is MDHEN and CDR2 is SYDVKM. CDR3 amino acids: CASNPTGGTYEQYF. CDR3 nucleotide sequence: TGTGCCAGCAACCCTACAGGGGGGACCTACGAGCAGTACTTC.

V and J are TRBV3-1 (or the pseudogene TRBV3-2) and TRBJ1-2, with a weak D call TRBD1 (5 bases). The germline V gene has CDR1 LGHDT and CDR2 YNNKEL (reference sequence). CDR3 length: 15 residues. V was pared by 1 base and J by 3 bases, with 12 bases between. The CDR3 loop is CASSQGQGLDYGYTF. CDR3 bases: TGTGCCAGCAGCCAAGGGCAGGGCTTAGACTATGGCTACACCTTC.

For the CDR3, the DNA is TGTGCCAGCAGCTTGGCCGTTAGGGGGCGAAATTCACCCCTCCACTTT. The encoded protein is CASSLAVRGRNSPLHF. The chain carries TRBV5-5 and TRBJ1-6, with 7 bases identical to TRBD1. CDR3 length equals 16 residues. Germline V gene lookup returns CDR1 SGHKS and CDR2 YYEKEE (reference sequence). The ends lost 0 bases at V and 7 bases at J; junction bases unmatched: 7.

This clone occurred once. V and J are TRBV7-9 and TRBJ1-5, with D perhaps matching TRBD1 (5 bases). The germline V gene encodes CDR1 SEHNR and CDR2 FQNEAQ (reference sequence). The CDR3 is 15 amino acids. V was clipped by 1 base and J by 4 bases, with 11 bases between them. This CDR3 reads CASSLGETENQPQHF. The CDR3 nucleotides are TGTGCCAGCAGCTTAGGTGAGACAGAGAATCAGCCCCAGCATTTT.

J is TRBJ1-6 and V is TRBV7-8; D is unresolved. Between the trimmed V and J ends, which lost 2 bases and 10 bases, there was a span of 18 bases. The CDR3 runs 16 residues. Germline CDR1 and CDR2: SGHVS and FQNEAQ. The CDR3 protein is CASSLTGQGRGSPLHF. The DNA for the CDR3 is TGTGCCAGCAGCTTAACCGGCCAAGGGCGCGGGTCACCCCTCCACTTT.

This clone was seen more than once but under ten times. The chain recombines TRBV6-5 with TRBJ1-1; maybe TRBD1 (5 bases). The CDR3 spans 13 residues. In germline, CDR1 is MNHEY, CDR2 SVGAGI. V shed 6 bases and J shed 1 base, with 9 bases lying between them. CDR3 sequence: CASSPTENTEAFF. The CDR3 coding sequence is TGTGCCAGCAGCCCGACAGAGAACACTGAAGCTTTCTTT.

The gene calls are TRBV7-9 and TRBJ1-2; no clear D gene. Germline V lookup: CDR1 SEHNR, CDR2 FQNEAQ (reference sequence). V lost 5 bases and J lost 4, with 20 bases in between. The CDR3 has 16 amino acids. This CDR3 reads CASSPKQAPTGYGYTF. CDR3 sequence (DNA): TGTGCCAGCAGCCCCAAGCAAGCGCCCACCGGCTATGGCTACACCTTC.

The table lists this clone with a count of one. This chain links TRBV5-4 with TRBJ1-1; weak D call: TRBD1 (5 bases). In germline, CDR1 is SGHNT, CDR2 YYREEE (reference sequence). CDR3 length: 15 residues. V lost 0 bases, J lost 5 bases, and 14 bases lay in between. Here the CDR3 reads CASSLEAGKGTEAFF. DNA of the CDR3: TGTGCCAGCAGCTTGGAAGCAGGGAAGGGGACTGAAGCTTTCTTT.

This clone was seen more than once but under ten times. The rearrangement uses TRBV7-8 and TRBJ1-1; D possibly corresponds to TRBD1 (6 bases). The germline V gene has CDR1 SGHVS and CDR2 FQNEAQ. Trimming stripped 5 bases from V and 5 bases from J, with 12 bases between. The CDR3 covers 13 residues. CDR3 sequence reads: CASSLGQGTEAFF. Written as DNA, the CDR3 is TGTGCCAGCAGCCTGGGTCAGGGGACTGAAGCTTTCTTT.

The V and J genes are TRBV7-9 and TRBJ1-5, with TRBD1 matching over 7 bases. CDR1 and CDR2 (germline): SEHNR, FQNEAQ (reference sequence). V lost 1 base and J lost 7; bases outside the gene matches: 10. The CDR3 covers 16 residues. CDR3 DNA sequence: TGTGCCAGCAGCTTAGAAGAGGGGCAGGGGGGACAGCCCCAGCATTTT. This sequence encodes CASSLEEGQGGQPQHF.

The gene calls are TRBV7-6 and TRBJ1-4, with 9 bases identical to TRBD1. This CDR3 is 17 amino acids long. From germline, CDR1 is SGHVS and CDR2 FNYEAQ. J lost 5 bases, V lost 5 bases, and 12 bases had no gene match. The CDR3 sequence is CASSPGNPGTGNEKLFF. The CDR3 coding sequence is TGTGCCAGCAGCCCCGGTAACCCAGGGACAGGGAATGAAAAACTGTTTTTT.

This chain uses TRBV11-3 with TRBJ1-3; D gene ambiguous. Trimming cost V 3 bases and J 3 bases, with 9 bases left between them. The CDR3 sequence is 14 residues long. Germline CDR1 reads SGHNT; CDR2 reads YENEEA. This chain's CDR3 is CASSLGGFGNTIYF. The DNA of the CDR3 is TGTGCCAGCAGCTTGGGAGGGTTTGGAAACACCATATATTTT.

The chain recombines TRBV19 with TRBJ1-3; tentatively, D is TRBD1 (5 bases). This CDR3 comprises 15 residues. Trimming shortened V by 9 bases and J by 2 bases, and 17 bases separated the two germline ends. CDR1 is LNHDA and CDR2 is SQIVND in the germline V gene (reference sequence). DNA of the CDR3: TGTGCCAGCCTAGGGACTAGTGGGGCTGGAAACACCATATATTTT. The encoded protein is CASLGTSGAGNTIYF.

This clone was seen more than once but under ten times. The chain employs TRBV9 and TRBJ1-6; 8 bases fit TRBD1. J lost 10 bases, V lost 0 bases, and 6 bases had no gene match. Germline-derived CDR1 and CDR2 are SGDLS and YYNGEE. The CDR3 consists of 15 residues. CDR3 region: CASSVAETGVSPLHF. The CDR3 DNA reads TGTGCCAGCAGCGTAGCTGAGACAGGGGTATCACCCCTCCACTTT.

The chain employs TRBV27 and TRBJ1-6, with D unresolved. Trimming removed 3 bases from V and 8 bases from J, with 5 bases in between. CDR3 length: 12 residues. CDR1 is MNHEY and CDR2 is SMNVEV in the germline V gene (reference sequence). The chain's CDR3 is CASSLRDSPLHF. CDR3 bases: TGTGCCAGCAGTTTGCGGGATTCACCCCTCCACTTT.

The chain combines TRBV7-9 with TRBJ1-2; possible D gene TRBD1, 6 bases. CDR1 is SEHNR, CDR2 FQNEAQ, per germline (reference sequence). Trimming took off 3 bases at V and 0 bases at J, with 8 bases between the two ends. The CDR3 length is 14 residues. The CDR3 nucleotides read TGTGCCAGCAGCTTTGGACAGTCTAACTATGGCTACACCTTC. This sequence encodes CASSFGQSNYGYTF.

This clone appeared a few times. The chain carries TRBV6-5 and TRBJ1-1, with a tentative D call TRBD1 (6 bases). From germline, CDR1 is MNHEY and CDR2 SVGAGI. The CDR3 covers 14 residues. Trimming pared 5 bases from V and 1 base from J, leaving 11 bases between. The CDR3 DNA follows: TGTGCCAGCAGTCCCCAGGGGCGGAACACTGAAGCTTTCTTT. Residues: CASSPQGRNTEAFF.

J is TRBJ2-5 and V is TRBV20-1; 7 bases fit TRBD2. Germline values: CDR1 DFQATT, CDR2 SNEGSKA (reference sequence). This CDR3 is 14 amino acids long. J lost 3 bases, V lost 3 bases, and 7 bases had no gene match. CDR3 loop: CSASRPGGKETQYF. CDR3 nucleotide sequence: TGCAGTGCTAGTCGCCCCGGGGGGAAAGAGACCCAGTACTTC.

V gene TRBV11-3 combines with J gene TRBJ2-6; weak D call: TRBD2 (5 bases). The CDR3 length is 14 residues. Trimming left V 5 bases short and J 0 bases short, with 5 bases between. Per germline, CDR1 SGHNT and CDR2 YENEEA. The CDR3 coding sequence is TGTGCCAGCAGCCGGGGCTCTGGGGCCAACGTCCTGACTTTC. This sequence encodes CASSRGSGANVLTF.